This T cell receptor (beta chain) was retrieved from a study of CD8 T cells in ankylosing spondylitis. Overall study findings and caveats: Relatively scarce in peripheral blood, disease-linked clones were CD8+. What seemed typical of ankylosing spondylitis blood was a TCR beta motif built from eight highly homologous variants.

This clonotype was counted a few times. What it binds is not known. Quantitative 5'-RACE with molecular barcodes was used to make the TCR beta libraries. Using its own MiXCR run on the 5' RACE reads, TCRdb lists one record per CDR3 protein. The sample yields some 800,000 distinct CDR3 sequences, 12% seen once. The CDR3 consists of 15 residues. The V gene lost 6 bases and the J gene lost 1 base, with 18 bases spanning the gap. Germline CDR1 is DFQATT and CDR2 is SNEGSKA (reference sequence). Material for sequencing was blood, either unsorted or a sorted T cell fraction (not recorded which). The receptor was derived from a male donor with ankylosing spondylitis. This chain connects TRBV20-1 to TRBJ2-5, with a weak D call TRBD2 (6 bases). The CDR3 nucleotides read TGCAGTGCCAGGAGGGGCTCAACACTCCAAGAGACCCAGTACTTC. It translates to CSARRGSTLQETQYF.